This TCR beta chain was observed in a study of CD8+CD57+ T cells in acquired aplastic anemia. Genomic DNA was employed as the template in profiling TCR beta VDJ and CDR3. TCRdb re-derived calls from the reads in MiXCR, one entry per CDR3 protein. The sample includes 450,000 to 600,000 distinct CDR3 sequences, around a third of them seen just once. Individuals selected for sequencing had exhibited CD8+CD57+ cell expansion on flow cytometry. The V gene lost 5 bases and the J gene lost 2 bases, with 12 bases spanning the gap. This CDR3 region has 14 residues. Germline V gene data show CDR1 as SGHAT and CDR2 as FQNNGV.

This chain links TRBV11-2 with TRBJ1-2; D ambiguous. The sequence came from a human donor with aplastic anemia. The sequenced sample was sorted CD4+, CD8+, or CD8+CD57+ T cells (not recorded which) from PBMCs. As DNA, the CDR3 is TGTGCCAGCAGCACCCAGACACTGAACTATGGCTACACCTTC. Its translation: CASSTQTLNYGYTF. The full variable domain, its missing parts supplied by reference TRBV11-2 and TRBJ1-2, is EAGVAQSPRYKIIEKRQSVAFWCNPISGHATLYWYQQILGQGPKLLIQFQNNGVVDDSQLPKDRFSAERLKGVDSTLKIQPAKLEDSAVYLCASSTQTLNYGYTFGSGTRLTVV.